This TCR beta chain is drawn from a study of CD8+CD57+ T cells in acquired aplastic anemia. Study at large: Sorted CD4+ plus CD8+ cells gave DNA averaging about 3.2 ug. Study-wide results and caveats: Patient and control CD8+ Simpson's diversity was not significantly different.

A note on this clonotype: The antigen is undetermined.

Germline V gene sequence: CDR1 SEHNR, CDR2 FQNEAQ (reference sequence). This CDR3 has 14 amino acids. Germline trimming cut 6 bases from V and 6 bases from J; bases unmatched to any gene: 10. Patients included in sequencing had previously demonstrated CD8+CD57+ cell expansion by flow cytometry. Profiling of TCR beta VDJ combinations and CDR3 sequences used genomic DNA as template. MiXCR, run by TCRdb on the reads, gives a single entry per CDR3 protein. The table lists 170,000 or so distinct CDR3 sequences, about 60% of them singletons. Sequencing was carried out using sorted CD4+, CD8+, or CD8+CD57+ T cells (not recorded which) from PBMCs. The TCR sequence derives from a human donor with aplastic anemia. This chain uses TRBV7-9 with TRBJ1-2; 7 bases agree with TRBD1. The CDR3 DNA sequence: TGTGCCAGCAGGGGAGACAGGGTAAATAATGGCTACACCTTC. This sequence encodes CASRGDRVNNGYTF.